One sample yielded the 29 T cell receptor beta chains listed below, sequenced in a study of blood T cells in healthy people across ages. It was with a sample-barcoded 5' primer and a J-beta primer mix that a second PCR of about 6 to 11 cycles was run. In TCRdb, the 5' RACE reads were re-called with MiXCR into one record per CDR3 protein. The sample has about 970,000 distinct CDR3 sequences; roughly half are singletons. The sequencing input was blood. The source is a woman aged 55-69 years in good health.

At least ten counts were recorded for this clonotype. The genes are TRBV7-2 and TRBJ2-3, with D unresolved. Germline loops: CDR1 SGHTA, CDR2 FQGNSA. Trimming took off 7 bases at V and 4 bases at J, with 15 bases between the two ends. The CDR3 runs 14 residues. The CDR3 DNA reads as TGTGCCAGCACCTCCGGGCTGTCTGCAGATACGCAGTATTTT. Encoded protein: CASTSGLSADTQYF. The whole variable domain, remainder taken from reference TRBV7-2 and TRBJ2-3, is GAGVSQSPSNKVTEKGKDVELRCDPISGHTALYWYRQSLGQGLEFLIYFQGNSAPDKSGLPSDRFSAERTGGSVSTLTIQRTQQEDSAVYLCASTSGLSADTQYFGPGTRLTVL.

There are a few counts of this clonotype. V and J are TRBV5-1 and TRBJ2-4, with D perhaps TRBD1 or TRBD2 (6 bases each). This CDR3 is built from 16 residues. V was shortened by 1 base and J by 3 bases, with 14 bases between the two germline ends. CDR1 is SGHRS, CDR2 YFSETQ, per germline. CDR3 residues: CASSLPGATFKNIQYF. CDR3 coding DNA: TGCGCCAGCAGCTTGCCGGGGGCGACATTCAAAAACATTCAGTACTTC.

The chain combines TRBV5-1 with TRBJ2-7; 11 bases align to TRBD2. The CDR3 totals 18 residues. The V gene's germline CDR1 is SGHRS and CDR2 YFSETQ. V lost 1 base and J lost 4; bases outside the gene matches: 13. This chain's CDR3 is CASSLRLAGGMGIYEQYF. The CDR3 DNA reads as TGCGCCAGCAGCTTGAGGCTAGCGGGAGGAATGGGGATTTACGAGCAGTACTTC.

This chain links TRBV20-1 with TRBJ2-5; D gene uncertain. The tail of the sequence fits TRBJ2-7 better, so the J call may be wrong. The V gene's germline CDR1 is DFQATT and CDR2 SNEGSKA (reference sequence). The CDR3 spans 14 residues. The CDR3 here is CSARDRWPYYEQYF. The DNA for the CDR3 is TGCAGTGCTAGAGATCGGTGGCCCTACTACGAGCAGTACTTC.

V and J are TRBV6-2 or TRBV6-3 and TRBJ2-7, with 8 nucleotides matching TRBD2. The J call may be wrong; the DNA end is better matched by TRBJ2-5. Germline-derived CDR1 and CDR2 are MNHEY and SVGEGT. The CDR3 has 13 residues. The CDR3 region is CASTLILAGTQYF. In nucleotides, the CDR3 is TGTGCCAGCACGCTGATTCTAGCGGGGACCCAGTACTTC.

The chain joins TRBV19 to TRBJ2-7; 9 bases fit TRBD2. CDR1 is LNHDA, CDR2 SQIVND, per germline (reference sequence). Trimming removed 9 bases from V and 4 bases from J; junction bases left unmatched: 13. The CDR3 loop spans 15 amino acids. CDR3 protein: CASNAGGDRPYEQYF. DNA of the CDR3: TGTGCCAGCAACGCGGGGGGGGACAGACCGTACGAGCAGTACTTC.

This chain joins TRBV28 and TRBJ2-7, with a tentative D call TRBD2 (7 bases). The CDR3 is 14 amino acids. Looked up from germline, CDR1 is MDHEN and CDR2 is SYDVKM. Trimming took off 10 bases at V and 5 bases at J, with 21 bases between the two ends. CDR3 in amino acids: CAISGGGSGDEQYF. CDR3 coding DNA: TGTGCCATCTCGGGGGGCGGGAGTGGCGACGAGCAGTACTTC.

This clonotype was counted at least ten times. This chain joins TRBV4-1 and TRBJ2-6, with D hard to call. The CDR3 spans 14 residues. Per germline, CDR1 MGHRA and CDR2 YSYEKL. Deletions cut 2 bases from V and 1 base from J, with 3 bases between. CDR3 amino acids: CASSQLSGANVLTF. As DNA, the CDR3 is TGCGCCAGCAGCCAACTTTCTGGGGCCAACGTCCTGACTTTC.

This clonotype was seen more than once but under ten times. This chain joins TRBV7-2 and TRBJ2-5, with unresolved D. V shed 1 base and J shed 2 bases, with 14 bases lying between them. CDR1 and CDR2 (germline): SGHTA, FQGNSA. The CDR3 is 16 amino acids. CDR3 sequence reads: CASSLGPLPSQETQYF. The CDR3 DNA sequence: TGTGCCAGCAGCTTAGGGCCCCTCCCCTCTCAAGAGACCCAGTACTTC.

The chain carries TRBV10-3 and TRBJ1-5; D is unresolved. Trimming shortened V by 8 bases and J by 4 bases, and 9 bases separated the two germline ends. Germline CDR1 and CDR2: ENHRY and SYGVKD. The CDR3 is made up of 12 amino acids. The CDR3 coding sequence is TGTGCCATCTCCACAGCGAATCAGCCCCAGCATTTT. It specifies CAISTANQPQHF.

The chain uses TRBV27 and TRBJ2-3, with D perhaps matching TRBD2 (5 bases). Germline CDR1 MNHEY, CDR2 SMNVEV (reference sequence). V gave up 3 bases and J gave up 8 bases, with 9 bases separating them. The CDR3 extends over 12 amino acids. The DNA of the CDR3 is TGTGCCAGCAGTTTGGGAGCTGGTACGCAGTATTTT. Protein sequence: CASSLGAGTQYF.

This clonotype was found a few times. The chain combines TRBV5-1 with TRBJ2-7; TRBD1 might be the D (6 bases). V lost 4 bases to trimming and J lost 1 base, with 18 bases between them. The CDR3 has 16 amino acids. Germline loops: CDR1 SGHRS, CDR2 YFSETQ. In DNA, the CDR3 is TGCGCCAGCAGCCATTCGACAGGTTATCAATCCTACGAGCAGTACTTC. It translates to CASSHSTGYQSYEQYF.

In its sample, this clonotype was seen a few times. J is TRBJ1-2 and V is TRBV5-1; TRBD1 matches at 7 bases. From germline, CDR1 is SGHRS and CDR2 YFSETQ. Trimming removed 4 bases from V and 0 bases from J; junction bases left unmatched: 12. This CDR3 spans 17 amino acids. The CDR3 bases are TGCGCCAGCAGCAAGGATACGGGACAGCGAGCTAACTATGGCTACACCTTC. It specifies CASSKDTGQRANYGYTF.

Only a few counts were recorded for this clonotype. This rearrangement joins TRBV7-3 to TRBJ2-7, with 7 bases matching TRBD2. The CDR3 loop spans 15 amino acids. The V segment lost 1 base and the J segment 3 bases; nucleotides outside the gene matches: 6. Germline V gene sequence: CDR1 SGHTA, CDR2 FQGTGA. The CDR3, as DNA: TGTGCCAGCAGCTTAAGGACTAGGAGTTTCTACGAGCAGTACTTC. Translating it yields CASSLRTRSFYEQYF.

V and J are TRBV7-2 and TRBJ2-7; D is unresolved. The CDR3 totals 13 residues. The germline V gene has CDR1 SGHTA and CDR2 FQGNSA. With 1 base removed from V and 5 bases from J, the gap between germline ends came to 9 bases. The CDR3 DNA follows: TGTGCCAGCAGCTTAGATCCCCCGGACGAGCAGTACTTC. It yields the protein CASSLDPPDEQYF.

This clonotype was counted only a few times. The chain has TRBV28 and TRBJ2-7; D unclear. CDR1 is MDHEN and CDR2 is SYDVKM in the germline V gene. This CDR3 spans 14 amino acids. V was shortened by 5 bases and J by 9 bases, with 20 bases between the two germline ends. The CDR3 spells CASSPLAGSDRQYF. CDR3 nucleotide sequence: TGTGCCAGCAGTCCCCTCGCAGGCAGCGACCGGCAGTACTTC.

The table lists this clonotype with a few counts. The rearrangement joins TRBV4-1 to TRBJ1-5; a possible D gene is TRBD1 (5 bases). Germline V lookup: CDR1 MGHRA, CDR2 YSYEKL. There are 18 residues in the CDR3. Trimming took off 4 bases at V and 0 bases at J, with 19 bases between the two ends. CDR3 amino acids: CASSLRPQGQYSNQPQHF. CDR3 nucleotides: TGCGCCAGCAGCCTTAGGCCCCAGGGCCAGTATAGCAATCAGCCCCAGCATTTT.

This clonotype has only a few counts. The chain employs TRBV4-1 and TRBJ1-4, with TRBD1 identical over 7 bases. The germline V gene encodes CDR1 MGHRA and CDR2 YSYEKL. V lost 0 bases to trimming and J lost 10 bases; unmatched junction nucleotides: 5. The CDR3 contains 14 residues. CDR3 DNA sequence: TGCGCCAGCAGCCAAGATTCACAGGGGAGAAAACTGTTTTTT. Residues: CASSQDSQGRKLFF.

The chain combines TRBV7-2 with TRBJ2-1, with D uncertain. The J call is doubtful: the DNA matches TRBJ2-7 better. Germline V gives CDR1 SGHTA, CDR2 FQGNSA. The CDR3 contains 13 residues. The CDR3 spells CASSRSTNNEQYF. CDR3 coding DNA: TGTGCCAGCAGCAGATCGACAAACAATGAGCAGTACTTC.

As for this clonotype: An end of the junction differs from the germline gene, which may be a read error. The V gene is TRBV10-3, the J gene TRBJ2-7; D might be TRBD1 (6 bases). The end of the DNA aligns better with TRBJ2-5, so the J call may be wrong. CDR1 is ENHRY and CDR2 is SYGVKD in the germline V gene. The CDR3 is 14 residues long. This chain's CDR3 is CAISESVGAETQYF. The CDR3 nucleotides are TGTGCCATCAGCGAGTCGGTGGGGGCTGAGACCCAGTACTTC.

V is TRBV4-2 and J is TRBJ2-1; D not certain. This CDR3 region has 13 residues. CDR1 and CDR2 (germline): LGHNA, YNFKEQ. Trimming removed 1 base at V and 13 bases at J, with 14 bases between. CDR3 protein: CASSQVSPGEQFF. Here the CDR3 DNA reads TGTGCCAGCAGCCAAGTATCTCCTGGGGAACAGTTCTTC.

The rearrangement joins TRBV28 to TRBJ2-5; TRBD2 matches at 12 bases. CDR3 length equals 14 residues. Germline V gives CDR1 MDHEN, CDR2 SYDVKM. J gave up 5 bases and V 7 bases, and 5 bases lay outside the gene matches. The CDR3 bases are TGTGCCAGCAAATCCGGGACTAGCGGGGAGACCCAGTACTTC. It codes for CASKSGTSGETQYF.

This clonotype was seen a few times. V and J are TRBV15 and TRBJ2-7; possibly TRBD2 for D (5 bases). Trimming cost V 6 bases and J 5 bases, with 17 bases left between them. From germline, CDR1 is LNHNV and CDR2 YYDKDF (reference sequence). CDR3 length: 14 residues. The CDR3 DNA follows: TGTGCCACCAGGTCCTACGGGATCCGGAACGAGCAGTACTTC. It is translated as CATRSYGIRNEQYF.

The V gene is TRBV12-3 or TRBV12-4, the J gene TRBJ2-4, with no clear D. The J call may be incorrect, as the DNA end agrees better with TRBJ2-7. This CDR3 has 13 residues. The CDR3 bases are TGTGCCAGCAGTTTTTCGCCCTCCTACGAGCAGTACTTC. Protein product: CASSFSPSYEQYF.

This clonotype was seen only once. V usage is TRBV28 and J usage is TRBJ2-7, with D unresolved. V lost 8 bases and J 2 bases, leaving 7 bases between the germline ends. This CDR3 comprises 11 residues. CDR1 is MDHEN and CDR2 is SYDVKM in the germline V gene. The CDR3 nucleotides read TGTGCCAGCGACGGTCCCTACGAGCAGTACTTC. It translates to CASDGPYEQYF.

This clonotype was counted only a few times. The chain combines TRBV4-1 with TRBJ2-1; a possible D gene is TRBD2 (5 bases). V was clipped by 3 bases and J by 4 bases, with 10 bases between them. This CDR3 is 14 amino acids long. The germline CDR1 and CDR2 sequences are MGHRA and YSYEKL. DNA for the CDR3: TGCGCCAGCAGCCACGGACGGACTTACAATGAGCAGTTCTTC. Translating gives CASSHGRTYNEQFF.

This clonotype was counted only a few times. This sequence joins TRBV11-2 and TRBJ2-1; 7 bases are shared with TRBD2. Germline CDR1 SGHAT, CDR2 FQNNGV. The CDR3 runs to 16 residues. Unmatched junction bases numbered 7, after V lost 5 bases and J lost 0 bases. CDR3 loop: CASSPSLADSYNEQFF. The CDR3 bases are TGTGCCAGCAGCCCCAGTCTAGCGGACTCCTACAATGAGCAGTTCTTC.

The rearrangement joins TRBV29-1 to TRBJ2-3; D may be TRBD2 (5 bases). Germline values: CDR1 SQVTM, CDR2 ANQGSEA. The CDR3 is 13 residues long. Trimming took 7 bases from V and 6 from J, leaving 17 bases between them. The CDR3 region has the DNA TGCAGCGCGCCGCTAGCTCCTGGGGATACGCAGTATTTT. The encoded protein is CSAPLAPGDTQYF.

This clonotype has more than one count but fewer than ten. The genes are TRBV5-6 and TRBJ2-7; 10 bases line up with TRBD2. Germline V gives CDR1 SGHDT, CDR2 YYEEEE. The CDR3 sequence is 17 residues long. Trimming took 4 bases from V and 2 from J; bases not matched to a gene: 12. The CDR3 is CASSILAGGAQTYEQYF. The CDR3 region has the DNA TGTGCCAGCAGCATATTAGCGGGAGGCGCACAGACCTACGAGCAGTACTTC. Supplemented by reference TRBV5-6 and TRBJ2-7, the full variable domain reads DAGVTQSPTHLIKTRGQQVTLRCSPKSGHDTVSWYQQALGQGPQFIFQYYEEEERQRGNFPDRFSGHQFPNYSSELNVNALLLGDSALYLCASSILAGGAQTYEQYFGPGTRLTVT.